Presented here are 11 T cell receptor beta chains from one specimen sequenced in a study of cytomegalovirus exposure and HLA in healthy donors. PCR used 60 Vbeta primers and 13 Jbeta primers. Assay used: immunoSEQ multiplex PCR; TCRdb lists only in-frame clones, some missing. In the table there are around 200,000 clones, roughly 88% of which are singletons. Material for sequencing was PBMCs. The receptors stem from a girl aged 2-10 years in good health and CMV-seropositive.

The chain joins TRBV19 to TRBJ1-1, with no clear D. The germline V gene encodes CDR1 LNHDA and CDR2 SQIVND (reference sequence). V was clipped by 4 bases and J by 5 bases, with 11 bases between them. The length of the CDR3 is 13 residues. The CDR3 DNA reads TGTGCCAGTAGTAGTGCAGGTGGTACTGAAGCTTTCTTT. Its translation: CASSSAGGTEAFF.

This clone was detected once. The chain uses TRBV7-2 and TRBJ2-1, with 9 bases lining up with TRBD2. Unmatched junction bases numbered 5, after V lost 5 bases and J lost 9 bases. The CDR3 consists of 13 residues. CDR1 SGHTA and CDR2 FQGNSA come from the germline V gene. This CDR3 reads CASSPRLAVEQFF. CDR3 bases: TGTGCCAGCAGCCCGAGACTAGCGGTTGAGCAGTTCTTC.

Details on this clone: Other nucleotide sequences from this sample produce the same CDR3. The chain combines TRBV5-1 with TRBJ1-3; TRBD1 aligns across 7 bases. This CDR3 contains 14 residues. The J segment lost 4 bases and the V segment lost 0 bases, leaving 1 base of the junction unmatched. Looked up from germline, CDR1 is SGHRS and CDR2 is YFSETQ. The CDR3, as DNA: TGCGCCAGCAGCTTGGGGACAGGCGGAAACACCATATATTTT. It is translated as CASSLGTGGNTIYF. The whole variable domain, filled in from reference TRBV5-1 and TRBJ1-3, reads KAGVTQTPRYLIKTRGQQVTLSCSPISGHRSVSWYQQTPGQGLQFLFEYFSETQRNKGNFPGRFSGRQFSNSRSEMNVSTLELGDSALYLCASSLGTGGNTIYFGEGSWLTVV.

The chain links TRBV25-1 to TRBJ2-5, with TRBD1 matching over 11 bases. Germline values: CDR1 MGHDK, CDR2 SYGVNS. CDR3 length equals 17 residues. With V trimmed by 5 bases and J by 4 bases, 12 bases remained unmatched. The CDR3 loop is CASSLGQGALVGETQYF. CDR3 in DNA: TGTGCCAGCAGTTTAGGACAGGGGGCTTTAGTAGGAGAGACCCAGTACTTC.

V usage is TRBV27 and J usage is TRBJ2-7; perhaps TRBD2 as D (5 bases). This CDR3 contains 13 residues. Germline lookup yields CDR1 MNHEY and CDR2 SMNVEV (reference sequence). The ends were cut back, 8 bases at V and 0 bases at J, with 11 bases in the middle. The chain's CDR3 is CASHGRDSYEQYF. The CDR3 nucleotides read TGTGCCAGCCACGGACGGGACTCCTACGAGCAGTACTTC.

V and J are TRBV5-1 and TRBJ2-6; D is perhaps TRBD2 (7 bases). The CDR3 is 17 amino acids. Germline loops: CDR1 SGHRS, CDR2 YFSETQ. V gave up 0 bases and J gave up 4 bases, with 14 bases separating them. The CDR3 coding sequence is TGCGCCAGCAGCTTGGCTGAGGGGGGGTTAGGGGCCAACGTCCTGACTTTC. This translates into CASSLAEGGLGANVLTF.

The chain has TRBV27 and TRBJ1-1, with D unresolved. Trimming pared 2 bases from V and 7 bases from J, leaving 8 bases between. The CDR3 is 12 residues long. CDR1 and CDR2 (germline): MNHEY, SMNVEV (reference sequence). This CDR3 reads CASSLDGVEAFF. CDR3 coding DNA: TGTGCCAGCAGTTTAGACGGAGTTGAAGCTTTCTTT.

V gene TRBV13 combines with J gene TRBJ2-7; 12 bases are shared with TRBD2. V gave up 5 bases and J gave up 5 bases; unmatched junction bases: 16. The germline V gene has CDR1 PRHDT and CDR2 FYEKMQ (reference sequence). The CDR3 has 18 residues. The CDR3 is CASSPSTRTSGIVDEQYF. The CDR3 DNA reads as TGTGCCAGCAGCCCCTCAACCAGGACTAGCGGGATAGTAGACGAGCAGTACTTC. Supplemented by reference TRBV13 and TRBJ2-7, the full variable domain reads AAGVIQSPRHLIKEKRETATLKCYPIPRHDTVYWYQQGPGQDPQFLISFYEKMQSDKGSIPDRFSAQQFSDYHSELNMSSLELGDSALYFCASSPSTRTSGIVDEQYFGPGTRLTVT.

The rearrangement links TRBV28 to TRBJ1-1; TRBD1 is a possible D gene (5 bases). The CDR3 contains 14 residues. V was shortened by 8 bases and J by 1 base, with 14 bases between the two germline ends. Germline-derived CDR1 and CDR2 are MDHEN and SYDVKM. The chain's CDR3 is CASWTGGENTEAFF. The CDR3 DNA follows: TGTGCCAGCTGGACGGGGGGGGAGAACACTGAAGCTTTCTTT.

The CDR3 DNA reads as TGTGCCAGCAGTCCCCTTGCGGCTAGCGGAATCTACGAGCAGTACTTC. Protein product: CASSPLAASGIYEQYF. The chain is built from TRBV27 and TRBJ2-7; 7 bases fit TRBD2. V was pared by 5 bases and J by 3 bases, with 13 bases of the junction left unmatched. The germline V gene has CDR1 MNHEY and CDR2 SMNVEV (reference sequence). CDR3 length equals 16 residues.

The chain joins TRBV5-6 to TRBJ1-6, with TRBD1 matching 8 bases. Trimming removed 3 bases from V and 4 bases from J; junction bases left unmatched: 9. Germline CDR1 reads SGHDT; CDR2 reads YYEEEE. The CDR3 length is 17 residues. This CDR3 is CASSSEGQAVYNSPLHF. The DNA for the CDR3 is TGTGCCAGCAGCTCGGAGGGACAGGCCGTTTATAATTCACCCCTCCACTTT.